The 16 T cell receptor beta chains below come from one sample, sequenced in a study of CD8+CD57+ T cells in acquired aplastic anemia. CD8+CD57+ cell expansion had been shown by flow cytometry in patients chosen for sequencing. Genomic DNA templated the TCR beta VDJ and CDR3 profiling. TCRdb fed the reads into MiXCR, producing one record per CDR3 protein. The table has hundreds of thousands of distinct CDR3 sequences, around 32% seen once. The sequencing input was sorted CD4+, CD8+, or CD8+CD57+ T cells (not recorded which) from PBMCs. The source of these receptors is a human donor with aplastic anemia.

V is TRBV29-1 and J is TRBJ2-7; D remains ambiguous. Trimming removed 8 bases from V and 1 base from J, with 9 bases in between. CDR3 length: 11 amino acids. The germline V gene encodes CDR1 SQVTM and CDR2 ANQGSEA. Written as DNA, the CDR3 is TGCAGCTTGGGTACTTCCTACGAGCAGTACTTC. Its translation: CSLGTSYEQYF.

This clonotype was detected a few times. This CDR3 is CARPPGTSLCEQYF. CDR3 coding DNA: TGCGCCAGACCTCCCGGGACTAGTCTCTGCGAGCAGTACTTC. J is TRBJ2-7 and V is TRBV5-1; TRBD2 matches at 8 bases. This CDR3 spans 14 amino acids. J lost 6 bases, V lost 8 bases, and 13 bases had no gene match. Germline lookup yields CDR1 SGHRS and CDR2 YFSETQ.

CDR3 nucleotide sequence: TGCGCCAGCAGCCCCCAGGGCTGGGGTCCCGATCAGCCCCAGCATTTT. Its translation is CASSPQGWGPDQPQHF. The chain recombines TRBV5-1 with TRBJ1-5; TRBD1 might be the D (5 bases). V was pared by 4 bases and J by 5 bases, with 19 bases between. This CDR3 is built from 16 residues. Germline CDR1 reads SGHRS; CDR2 reads YFSETQ.

There are many counts of this clonotype. The genes are TRBV6-4 and TRBJ2-7, with D maybe TRBD2 (6 bases). Germline loops: CDR1 MRHNA, CDR2 SNTAGT. The ends were cut back, 7 bases at V and 2 bases at J, with 12 bases in the middle. CDR3 length equals 13 residues. CDR3 protein: CASKETRTYEQYF. CDR3 DNA sequence: TGTGCCAGCAAGGAGACTAGGACCTACGAGCAGTACTTC.

This chain joins TRBV11-1 and TRBJ2-3, with a weak D call TRBD2 (5 bases). Trimming removed 1 base at V and 9 bases at J, with 17 bases between. There are 15 residues in the CDR3. Per germline, CDR1 SGHAT and CDR2 FQDESV (reference sequence). In DNA form, the CDR3 reads TGTGCCAGCAGCTTAGGGGGATCATCGGGATGGACGCAGTATTTT. It is translated as CASSLGGSSGWTQYF.

The chain employs TRBV2 and TRBJ2-7; 8 nucleotides agree with TRBD1. This CDR3 region has 15 residues. V trimming: 6 bases; J trimming: 5 bases; junction bases outside the gene matches: 12. Germline V lookup: CDR1 SNHLY, CDR2 FYNNEI. The CDR3 sequence: CASSAGAGGADEQYF. CDR3 sequence (DNA): TGTGCCAGCAGCGCAGGGGCAGGGGGCGCGGACGAGCAGTACTTC.

V and J are TRBV20-1 and TRBJ2-3, with 10 positions matching TRBD2. V gave up 0 bases and J gave up 1 base; unmatched junction bases: 7. This CDR3 spans 17 amino acids. Germline V CDR1 and CDR2: DFQATT, SNEGSKA (reference sequence). CDR3 DNA sequence: TGCAGTGCTAGAGACCGAACAGGGACTAGCGGCACAGATACGCAGTATTTT. This sequence encodes CSARDRTGTSGTDTQYF.

This clonotype was detected many times. This chain connects TRBV12-3 or TRBV12-4 to TRBJ1-2, with 7 nucleotides matching TRBD1. The CDR3 length is 14 residues. V lost 3 bases and J lost 5; bases outside the gene matches: 6. This CDR3 is CASSLAGGRYGYTF. The CDR3 nucleotides are TGTGCCAGCAGTTTGGCAGGGGGAAGATATGGCTACACCTTC.

This clonotype was detected only a few times. V usage is TRBV2 and J usage is TRBJ2-7; D may match TRBD1 or TRBD2 (5 bases each). The CDR3 is 13 amino acids. Germline V gene data show CDR1 as SNHLY and CDR2 as FYNNEI. The V end lost 3 bases, the J end lost 3 bases, and 9 bases lay between the germline ends. The CDR3 sequence: CASSDGAGYEQYV. The CDR3 DNA follows: TGTGCCAGCAGTGATGGGGCGGGCTACGAGCAGTACGTC.

This clonotype was seen many times. The CDR3 reads CASSLGWTGNGYTF. The CDR3 bases are TGTGCCAGCAGTTTAGGATGGACAGGGAATGGCTACACCTTC. The chain carries TRBV12-3 or TRBV12-4 and TRBJ1-2, with TRBD1 matching 8 bases. CDR3 length equals 14 residues. With 1 base clipped from V and 6 bases from J, the junction kept 4 bases outside the gene matches.

A few counts support this clonotype. V usage is TRBV20-1 and J usage is TRBJ2-7, with 9 bases identical to TRBD2. The DNA end is a closer match to TRBJ2-1, so the J assignment may be wrong. The V gene's germline CDR1 is DFQATT and CDR2 SNEGSKA (reference sequence). The CDR3 is 16 residues long. This CDR3 reads CSASSISGSSYNEQFF. DNA of the CDR3: TGCAGTGCTAGTTCGATTAGCGGGAGTTCCTACAATGAGCAGTTCTTC.

This clonotype was counted between two and nine times. This chain uses TRBV20-1 with TRBJ2-1, with 7 positions matching TRBD2. Germline lookup yields CDR1 DFQATT and CDR2 SNEGSKA (reference sequence). The junction had 16 bases not matched to a gene; V was cut back by 5 bases and J by 6 bases. This CDR3 comprises 16 residues. The CDR3, as DNA: TGCAGTGCTGGTCCCCCTCCCGGCGGGGGACCCAATGAGCAGTTCTTC. It specifies CSAGPPPGGGPNEQFF.

V gene TRBV15 combines with J gene TRBJ1-2; 12 positions agree with TRBD1. This CDR3 is built from 15 residues. Per the germline V gene, CDR1 is LNHNV and CDR2 is YYDKDF (reference sequence). The J segment lost 5 bases and the V segment lost 3 bases, leaving 4 bases of the junction unmatched. This CDR3 is CATSRGQGAVYGYTF. As DNA, the CDR3 is TGTGCCACCAGCAGGGGACAGGGGGCCGTATATGGCTACACCTTC.

The CDR3 loop reads CASSIEGLNGYTF. Written as DNA, the CDR3 is TGTGCCAGTAGTATAGAGGGGTTGAATGGCTACACCTTC. J is TRBJ1-2 and V is TRBV19; D uncertain. The ends were cut back, 0 bases at V and 6 bases at J, with 8 bases in the middle. The CDR3 extends over 13 amino acids. Germline-derived CDR1 and CDR2 are LNHDA and SQIVND (reference sequence).

This clonotype came up many times. The gene calls are TRBV19 and TRBJ1-3; maybe TRBD1 (5 bases). V lost 11 bases, J lost 4 bases, and 21 bases lay in between. The CDR3 covers 15 residues. Germline V lookup: CDR1 LNHDA, CDR2 SQIVND (reference sequence). The CDR3 bases are TGTGCCTCACGGGCCCCCGGGACTGCGGGAAACACCATATATTTT. Amino acids: CASRAPGTAGNTIYF.

V usage is TRBV9 and J usage is TRBJ1-1; no firm D call. V was pared by 4 bases and J by 1 base, with 11 bases between. CDR3 length equals 14 residues. Germline V gene data show CDR1 as SGDLS and CDR2 as YYNGEE. Written as DNA, the CDR3 is TGTGCCAGCAGCCCCTTTTTCGGGAACACTGAAGCTTTCTTT. It encodes CASSPFFGNTEAFF.